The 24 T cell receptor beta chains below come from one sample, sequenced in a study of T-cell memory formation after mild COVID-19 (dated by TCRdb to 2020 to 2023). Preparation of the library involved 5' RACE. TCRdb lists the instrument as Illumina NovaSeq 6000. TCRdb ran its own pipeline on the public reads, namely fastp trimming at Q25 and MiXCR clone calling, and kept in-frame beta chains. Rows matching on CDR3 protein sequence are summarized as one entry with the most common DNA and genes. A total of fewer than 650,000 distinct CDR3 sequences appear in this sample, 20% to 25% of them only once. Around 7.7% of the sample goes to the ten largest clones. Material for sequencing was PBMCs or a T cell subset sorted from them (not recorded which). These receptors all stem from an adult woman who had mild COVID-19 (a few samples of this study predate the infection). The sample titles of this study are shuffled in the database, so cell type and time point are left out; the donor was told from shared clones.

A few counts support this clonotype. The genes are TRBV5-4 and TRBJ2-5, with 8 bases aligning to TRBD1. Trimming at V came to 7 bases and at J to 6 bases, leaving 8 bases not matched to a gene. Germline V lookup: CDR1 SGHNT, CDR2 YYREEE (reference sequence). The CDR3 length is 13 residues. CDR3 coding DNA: TGTGCCAGCCATCAGACAGGGGCCCAGACCCAGTACTTC. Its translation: CASHQTGAQTQYF.

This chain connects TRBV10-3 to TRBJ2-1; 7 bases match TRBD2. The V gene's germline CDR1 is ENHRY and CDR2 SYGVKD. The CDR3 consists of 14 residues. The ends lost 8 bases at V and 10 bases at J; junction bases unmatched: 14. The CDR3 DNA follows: TGTGCCATCGGGCGGGGGACCGCGCCCGACGAGCAGTTCTTC. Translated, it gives CAIGRGTAPDEQFF.

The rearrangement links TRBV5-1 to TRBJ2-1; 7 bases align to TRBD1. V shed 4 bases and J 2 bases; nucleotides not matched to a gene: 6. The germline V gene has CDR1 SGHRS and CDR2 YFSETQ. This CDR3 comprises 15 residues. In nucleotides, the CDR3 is TGCGCCAGCAGCCCACCCGGGACAGCCTACAATGAGCAGTTCTTC. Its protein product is CASSPPGTAYNEQFF.

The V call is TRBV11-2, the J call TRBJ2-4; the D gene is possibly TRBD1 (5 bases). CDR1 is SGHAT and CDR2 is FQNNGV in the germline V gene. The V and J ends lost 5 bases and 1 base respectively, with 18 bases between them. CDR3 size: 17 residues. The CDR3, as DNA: TGTGCCAGCAGCCACCAACGGACACAAGGTGCCAAAAACATTCAGTACTTC. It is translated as CASSHQRTQGAKNIQYF.

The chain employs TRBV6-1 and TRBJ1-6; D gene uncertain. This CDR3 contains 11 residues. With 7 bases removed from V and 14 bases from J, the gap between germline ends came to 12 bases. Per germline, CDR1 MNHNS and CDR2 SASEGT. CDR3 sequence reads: CASKRSESLHF. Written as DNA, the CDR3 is TGTGCCAGCAAGAGATCCGAATCCCTCCACTTT.

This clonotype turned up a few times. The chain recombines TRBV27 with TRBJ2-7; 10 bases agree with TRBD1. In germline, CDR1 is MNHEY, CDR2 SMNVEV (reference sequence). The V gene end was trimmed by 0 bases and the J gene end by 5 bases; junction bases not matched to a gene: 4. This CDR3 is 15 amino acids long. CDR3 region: CASSLSPTGGHEQYF. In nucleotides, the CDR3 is TGTGCCAGCAGTTTATCACCGACAGGGGGCCACGAGCAGTACTTC.

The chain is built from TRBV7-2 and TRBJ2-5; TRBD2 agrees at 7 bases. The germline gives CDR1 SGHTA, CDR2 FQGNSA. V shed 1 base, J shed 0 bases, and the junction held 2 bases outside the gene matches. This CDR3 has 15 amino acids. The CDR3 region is CASSLVRGYQETQYF. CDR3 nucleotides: TGTGCCAGCAGCTTAGTGCGGGGGTACCAAGAGACCCAGTACTTC.

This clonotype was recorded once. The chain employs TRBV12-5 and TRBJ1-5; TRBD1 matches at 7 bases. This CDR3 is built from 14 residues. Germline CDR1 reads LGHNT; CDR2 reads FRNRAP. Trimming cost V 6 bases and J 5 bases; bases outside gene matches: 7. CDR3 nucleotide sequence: TGTGCTAGTGGCTACGGACAGGTTGATCAGCCCCAGCATTTT. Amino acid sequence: CASGYGQVDQPQHF.

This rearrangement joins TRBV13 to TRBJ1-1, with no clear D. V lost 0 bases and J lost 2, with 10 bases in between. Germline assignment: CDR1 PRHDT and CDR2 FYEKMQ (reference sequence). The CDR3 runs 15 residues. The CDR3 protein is CASSLGVEVNTEAFF. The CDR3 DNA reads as TGTGCCAGCAGCTTAGGTGTAGAGGTAAACACTGAAGCTTTCTTT.

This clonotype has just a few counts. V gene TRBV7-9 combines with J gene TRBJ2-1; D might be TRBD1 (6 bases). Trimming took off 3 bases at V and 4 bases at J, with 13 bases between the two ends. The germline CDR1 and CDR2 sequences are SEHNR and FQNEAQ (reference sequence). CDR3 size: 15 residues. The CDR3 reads CASSFPQGHYNEQFF. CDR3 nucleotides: TGTGCCAGCAGCTTTCCGCAGGGACATTACAATGAGCAGTTCTTC.

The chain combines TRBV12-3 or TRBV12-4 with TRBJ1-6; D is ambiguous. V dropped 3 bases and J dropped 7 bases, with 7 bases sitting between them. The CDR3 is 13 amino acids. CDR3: CASSLLGNSPLHF. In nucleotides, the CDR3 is TGTGCCAGCAGTTTGTTAGGGAATTCACCCCTCCACTTT.

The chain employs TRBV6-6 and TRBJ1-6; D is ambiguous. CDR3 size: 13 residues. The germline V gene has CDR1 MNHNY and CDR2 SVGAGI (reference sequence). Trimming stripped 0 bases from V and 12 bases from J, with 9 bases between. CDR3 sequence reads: CASSYSVRGPLHF. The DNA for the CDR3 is TGTGCCAGCAGTTACTCCGTCCGGGGACCCCTCCACTTT.

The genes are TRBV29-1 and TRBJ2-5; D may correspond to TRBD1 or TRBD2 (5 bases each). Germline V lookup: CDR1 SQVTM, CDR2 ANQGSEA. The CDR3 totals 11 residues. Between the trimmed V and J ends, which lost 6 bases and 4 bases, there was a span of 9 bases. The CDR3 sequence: CSVGDGETQYF. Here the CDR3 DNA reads TGCAGCGTAGGGGACGGAGAGACCCAGTACTTC.

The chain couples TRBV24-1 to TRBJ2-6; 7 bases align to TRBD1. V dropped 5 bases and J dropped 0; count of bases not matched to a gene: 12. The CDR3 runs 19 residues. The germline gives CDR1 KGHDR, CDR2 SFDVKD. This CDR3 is CATSGTGVGGSSGANVLTF. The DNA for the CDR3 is TGTGCCACCAGTGGAACAGGGGTTGGTGGAAGCTCTGGGGCCAACGTCCTGACTTTC.

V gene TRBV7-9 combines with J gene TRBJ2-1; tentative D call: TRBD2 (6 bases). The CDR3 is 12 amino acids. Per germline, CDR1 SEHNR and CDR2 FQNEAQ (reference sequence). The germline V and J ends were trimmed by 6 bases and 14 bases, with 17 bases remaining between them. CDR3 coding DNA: TGTGCCAGCAGTCGGGACTTCACAGGAGAGTTCTTC. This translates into CASSRDFTGEFF.

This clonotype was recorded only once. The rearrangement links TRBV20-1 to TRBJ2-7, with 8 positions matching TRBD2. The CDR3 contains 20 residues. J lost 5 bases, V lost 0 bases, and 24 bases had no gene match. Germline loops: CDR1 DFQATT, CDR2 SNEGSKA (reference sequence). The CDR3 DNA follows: TGCAGTGCTAGAGATTTGCCCAGTCCCCAACCCAGGCTAGCGGGCAACGAGCAGTACTTC. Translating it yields CSARDLPSPQPRLAGNEQYF.

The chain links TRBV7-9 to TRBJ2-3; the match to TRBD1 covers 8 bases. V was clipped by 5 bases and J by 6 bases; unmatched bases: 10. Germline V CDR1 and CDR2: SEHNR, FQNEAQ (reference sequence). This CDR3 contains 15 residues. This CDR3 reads CASSPGDRWMDTQYF. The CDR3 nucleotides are TGTGCCAGCAGCCCCGGGGACAGGTGGATGGATACGCAGTATTTT.

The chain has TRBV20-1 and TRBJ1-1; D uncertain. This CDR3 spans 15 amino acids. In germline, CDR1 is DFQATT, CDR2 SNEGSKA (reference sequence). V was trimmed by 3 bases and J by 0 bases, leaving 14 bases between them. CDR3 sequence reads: CSASLLNHLNTEAFF. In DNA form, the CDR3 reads TGCAGTGCTAGTTTGCTCAACCACTTGAACACTGAAGCTTTCTTT.

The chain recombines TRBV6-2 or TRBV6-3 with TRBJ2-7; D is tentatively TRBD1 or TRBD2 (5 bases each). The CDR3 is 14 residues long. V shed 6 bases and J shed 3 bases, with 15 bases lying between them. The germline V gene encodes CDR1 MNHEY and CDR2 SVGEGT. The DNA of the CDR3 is TGTGCCAGCAGAGAGAGGGGAAGAGACTACGAGCAGTACTTC. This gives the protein CASRERGRDYEQYF.

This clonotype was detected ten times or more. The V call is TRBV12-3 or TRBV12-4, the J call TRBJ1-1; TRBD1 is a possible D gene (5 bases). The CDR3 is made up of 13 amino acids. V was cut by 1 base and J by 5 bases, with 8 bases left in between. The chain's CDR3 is CASSLGGVTEAFF. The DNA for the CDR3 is TGTGCCAGCAGTTTAGGAGGGGTTACTGAAGCTTTCTTT.

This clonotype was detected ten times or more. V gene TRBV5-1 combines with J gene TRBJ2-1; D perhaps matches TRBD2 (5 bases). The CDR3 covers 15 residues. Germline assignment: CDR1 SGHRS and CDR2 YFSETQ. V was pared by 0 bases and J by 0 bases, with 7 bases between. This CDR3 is CASSLATSSYNEQFF. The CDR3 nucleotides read TGCGCCAGCAGCTTGGCCACTAGCTCCTACAATGAGCAGTTCTTC.

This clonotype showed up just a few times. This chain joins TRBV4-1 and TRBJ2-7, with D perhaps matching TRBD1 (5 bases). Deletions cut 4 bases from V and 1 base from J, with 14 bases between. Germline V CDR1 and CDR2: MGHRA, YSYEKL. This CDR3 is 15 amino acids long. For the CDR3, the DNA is TGCGCCAGCAGCCCAGGCGCAGGGATGTCCTACGAGCAGTACTTC. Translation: CASSPGAGMSYEQYF.

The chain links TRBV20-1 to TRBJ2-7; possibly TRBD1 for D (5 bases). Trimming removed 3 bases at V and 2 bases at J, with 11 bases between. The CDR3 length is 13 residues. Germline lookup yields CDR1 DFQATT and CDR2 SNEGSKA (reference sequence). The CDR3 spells CSARVQGTYEQYF. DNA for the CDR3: TGCAGTGCTAGGGTTCAGGGAACCTACGAGCAGTACTTC.

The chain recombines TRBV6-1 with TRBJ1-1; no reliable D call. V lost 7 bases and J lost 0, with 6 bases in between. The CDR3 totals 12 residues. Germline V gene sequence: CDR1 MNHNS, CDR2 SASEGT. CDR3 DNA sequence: TGTGCCAGCACAGGCCTGAACACTGAAGCTTTCTTT. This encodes CASTGLNTEAFF.